This TCR beta chain is drawn from a study of control samples from healthy donors and cancer patients. This CDR3 comprises 14 residues. Germline V gene data show CDR1 as SGHAT and CDR2 as FQNNGV. The V gene end was trimmed by 4 bases and the J gene end by 4 bases; junction bases not matched to a gene: 6. Sequencing was performed with immunoSEQ multiplex PCR; in TCRdb, only in-frame clones are kept and a portion is missing. Altogether about 180,000 clones are present, around nine tenths being singletons, with the ten largest covering just over 1.4%. Sequencing was performed on blood. The TCR comes from a man aged 25 to 40 in good health. The chain links TRBV11-2 to TRBJ1-2; 7 bases are shared with TRBD1. The CDR3: CASSSRQGAYGYTF. The CDR3 nucleotides are TGTGCCAGCAGCTCGAGACAGGGTGCCTATGGCTACACCTTC. Full variable domain (missing parts from reference TRBV11-2 and TRBJ1-2): EAGVAQSPRYKIIEKRQSVAFWCNPISGHATLYWYQQILGQGPKLLIQFQNNGVVDDSQLPKDRFSAERLKGVDSTLKIQPAKLEDSAVYLCASSSRQGAYGYTFGSGTRLTVV.